This TCR beta chain originates from a study of tumor-infiltrating lymphocytes in primary liver carcinoma. Study as a whole: Through surgical resection, the patients' primary liver carcinoma was treated.

A constant-region primer primed TCR beta cDNA synthesis from about 0.55 ug of total RNA. What produced the TCR beta libraries was three nested multiplex PCR rounds using slightly modified ARM-PCR. For roughly 11 cycles apiece, the opening two PCR rounds ran with TRBV1-TRBV30 forward primers and a C-beta reverse primer. One entry per CDR3 protein, called by TCRdb with MiXCR from the multiplex PCR reads. The data hold more than 150,000 distinct CDR3 sequences, with around 60% observed a single time. The study extracted blood RNA from unsorted whole blood and also extracted germline DNA. The germline V gene encodes CDR1 SGHAT and CDR2 FQNNGV. V was shortened by 5 bases and J by 4 bases, with 21 bases between the two germline ends. The CDR3 has 17 amino acids.

The TCR comes from a man aged 40-55 years with primary liver carcinoma and hepatitis B virus infection. V is TRBV11-2 and J is TRBJ2-1; tentative D call: TRBD2 (6 bases). What was sequenced was peripheral blood. CDR3 in amino acids: CASSRRGSSAFYNEQFF. The CDR3 region has the DNA TGTGCCAGCAGCCGTCGAGGGTCTAGCGCCTTTTACAATGAGCAGTTCTTC.